Presented here are 6 T cell receptor beta chains from one specimen sequenced in a study of T cells expressing NK-cell markers. From the 5' RACE reads, TCRdb lists one entry per CDR3 protein and no DNA. The sample data list about 550,000 distinct CDR3 sequences. Sequenced sample: blood T cells: a sorted CD56 or NKG2C T cell subset, CD4+ or CD8+ T cells, or bulk PBMC T cells (not recorded which). Receptor source: a man between 18 and 35 years old in good health.

V is TRBV5-1 and J is TRBJ2-1. The length of the CDR3 is 13 residues. Germline V gene lookup returns CDR1 SGHRS and CDR2 YFSETQ. Here the CDR3 reads CASSLAANNEQFF. The complete variable domain, with remaining parts taken from reference TRBV5-1 and TRBJ2-1, reads KAGVTQTPRYLIKTRGQQVTLSCSPISGHRSVSWYQQTPGQGLQFLFEYFSETQRNKGNFPGRFSGRQFSNSRSEMNVSTLELGDSALYLCASSLAANNEQFFGPGTRLTVL.

The V call is TRBV11-2, the J call TRBJ1-3; TCRdb selects TRBD1, and the lack of DNA leaves this call unchecked. Germline V gene lookup returns CDR1 SGHAT and CDR2 FQNNGV. The CDR3 is 15 residues long. CDR3 loop: CASTPGARSGNTIYF. Full variable domain (remainder filled in from reference TRBV11-2 and TRBJ1-3): EAGVAQSPRYKIIEKRQSVAFWCNPISGHATLYWYQQILGQGPKLLIQFQNNGVVDDSQLPKDRFSAERLKGVDSTLKIQPAKLEDSAVYLCASTPGARSGNTIYFGEGSWLTVV.

V is TRBV20-1 and J is TRBJ2-7; the TRBD1 assignment by TCRdb is unverifiable without DNA. This CDR3 is built from 14 residues. CDR1 is DFQATT and CDR2 is SNEGSKA in the germline V gene (reference sequence). The CDR3 spells CSARRGTGTLEQYF.

This chain links TRBV12-3 or TRBV12-4 with TRBJ2-1; checking the TCRdb D call of TRBD2 is not possible without DNA. This CDR3 is 13 amino acids long. CDR3 residues: CASRTSGRDEQFF.

This chain links TRBV5-1 with TRBJ2-3; no DNA is available, so the TRBD2 call from TCRdb remains unchecked. CDR1 is SGHRS and CDR2 is YFSETQ in the germline V gene. The CDR3 has 17 residues. The CDR3 sequence is CASSSALGLAYTDTQYF.

The chain couples TRBV20-1 to TRBJ2-3; TCRdb lists TRBD2, though no DNA is available to test this call. The CDR3 is 15 amino acids. Germline-derived CDR1 and CDR2 are DFQATT and SNEGSKA (reference sequence). The CDR3 sequence is CSARGLAGGMDTQYF.